This TCR beta chain is drawn from a study of cytomegalovirus exposure and HLA in healthy donors. Study-level background: Around 180 million T cells yielded around 120 million unique TCR beta sequences in earlier analysis. Study-level results: For TCR beta chains, V- and J-gene trimming was later linked to a missense DCLRE1C variant. According to a later analysis, donors in an Asian-associated ancestry cluster reportedly had fewer N-insertions than the roughly 720-donor mean. For most subjects, TCR beta sequences were reported to predict HLA-A and HLA-B alleles with accuracy.

About this clone itself: What it recognizes is unknown.

Researchers ran the PCR with 60 Vbeta and 13 Jbeta primers. Produced via immunoSEQ multiplex PCR; TCRdb's table is partial and in-frame only. The sample carries 90,000 to 100,000 clones, 76% recorded once. V was cut by 3 bases and J by 6 bases, with 3 bases left in between. CDR3 size: 11 residues. Germline V gene data show CDR1 as MDHEN and CDR2 as SYDVKM. The sequence was collected from a man aged 35-49 years in good health and CMV-seronegative. Source material: PBMCs. The chain uses TRBV28 and TRBJ2-1, with unresolved D. CDR3 protein: CASSFFNEQFF. The CDR3 nucleotides read TGTGCCAGCAGTTTCTTCAATGAGCAGTTCTTC.